This T cell receptor (beta chain) was sequenced in a study of beta chain features in type 1 diabetes. Study-level information: Cell yields, gender and age were similar in healthy donors and patients.

By way of CD45RO/CCR7/CD25/CD127/CD95/CD27, the CD4+ regulatory, stem cell-like memory, central memory and naive cells were sorted. General observations from the study: Whether HLA type affects TCRB rearrangement stayed undetermined in the present work.

Worth noting for this clone: Its antigen remains unidentified.

Expressed TCRB transcripts were sequenced, since all the RNA that had been isolated was reverse transcribed. Some 3.3 million reads per sample on average were obtained from naive, central memory and regulatory T cell samples. Sequencing was performed with immunoSEQ multiplex PCR; in TCRdb, only in-frame clones are kept and a portion is missing. The sample includes hundreds of thousands of clones, roughly 14% of them seen just once. The CDR3 loop spans 14 amino acids. Trimming at V came to 5 bases and at J to 1 base, leaving 4 bases not matched to a gene. The germline V gene encodes CDR1 SGHTA and CDR2 FQGNSA.

The chain recombines TRBV7-2 with TRBJ1-1; 7 nucleotides match TRBD1. Sequencing was carried out using naive CD4+ T cells from blood. This sequence was found in a woman aged 40 to 49 in good health. The CDR3 reads CASSLGTANTEAFF. The CDR3 coding sequence is TGTGCCAGCAGCCTCGGGACAGCGAACACTGAAGCTTTCTTT.